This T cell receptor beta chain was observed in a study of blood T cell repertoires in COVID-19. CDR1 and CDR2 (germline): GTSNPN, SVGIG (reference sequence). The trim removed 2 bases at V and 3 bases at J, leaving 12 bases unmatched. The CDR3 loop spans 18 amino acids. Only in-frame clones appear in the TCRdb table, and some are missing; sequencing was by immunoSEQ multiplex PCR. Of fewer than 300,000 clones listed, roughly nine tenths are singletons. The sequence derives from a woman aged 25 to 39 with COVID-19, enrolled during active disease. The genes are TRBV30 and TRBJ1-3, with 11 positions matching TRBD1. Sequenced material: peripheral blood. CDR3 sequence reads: CAWSKNFGQGAYGNTIYF. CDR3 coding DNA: TGTGCCTGGAGTAAAAACTTTGGACAGGGGGCTTATGGAAACACCATATATTTT.